The 10 T cell receptor beta chains given below trace back to one sample, sequenced in a study of response to subunit inactivated influenza vaccine. TCRdb processed the RT-PCR reads anew with MiXCR; each CDR3 protein has one entry. The sample contains about half a million distinct CDR3 sequences, around 8% of which appear only once. The material sequenced was PBMCs from blood, taken about 23 months after vaccination. The origin of the receptors is a man aged 50 to 69 who received an inactivated influenza vaccine.

This clonotype turned up a few times. The rearrangement uses TRBV5-1 and TRBJ1-1; 11 bases are a match to TRBD1. CDR3 length equals 16 residues. Germline V gives CDR1 SGHRS, CDR2 YFSETQ. With 2 bases clipped from V and 1 base from J, the junction kept 4 bases outside the gene matches. The CDR3 protein is CASSFGTGGRNTEAFF. As DNA, the CDR3 is TGCGCCAGCAGCTTCGGGACAGGGGGTAGGAACACTGAAGCTTTCTTT.

This clonotype was seen only a few times. This sequence joins TRBV12-3 or TRBV12-4 and TRBJ1-1; a possible D gene is TRBD1 (6 bases). This CDR3 is built from 14 residues. Trimming took off 2 bases at V and 3 bases at J, with 10 bases between the two ends. The CDR3 nucleotides read TGTGCCAGCAGTTTATCACAGGGCTACACTGAAGCTTTCTTT. Its protein product is CASSLSQGYTEAFF.

The V call is TRBV2, the J call TRBJ2-2, with D perhaps assigned TRBD1 or TRBD2 (5 bases each). V was shortened by 6 bases and J by 6 bases, with 17 bases between the two germline ends. The CDR3 is 15 residues long. CDR1 is SNHLY, CDR2 FYNNEI, per germline. The CDR3 spells CASSAGAVAAGELFF. Written as DNA, the CDR3 is TGTGCCAGCAGCGCCGGGGCTGTGGCGGCCGGGGAGCTGTTTTTT.

The genes are TRBV20-1 and TRBJ2-1; D ambiguous. The CDR3 length is 15 residues. Trimming cost V 3 bases and J 3 bases, with 15 bases left between them. Looked up from germline, CDR1 is DFQATT and CDR2 is SNEGSKA (reference sequence). DNA of the CDR3: TGCAGTGCTAGTCCCCCCCAAACCATCTACAATGAGCAGTTCTTC. Translating gives CSASPPQTIYNEQFF.

This clonotype appeared a few times. This rearrangement joins TRBV4-1 to TRBJ1-2; 8 nucleotides align to TRBD1. The CDR3 covers 14 residues. J was trimmed by 3 bases and V by 2 bases; bases with no gene match: 2. The V gene's germline CDR1 is MGHRA and CDR2 YSYEKL. The CDR3, as DNA: TGCGCCAGCAGCCAACTGACAGGGGACTATGGCTACACCTTC. Protein: CASSQLTGDYGYTF.

This clonotype was recorded a few times. The genes are TRBV11-2 and TRBJ1-1; 9 bases line up with TRBD1. Germline-derived CDR1 and CDR2 are SGHAT and FQNNGV. The V segment lost 4 bases and the J segment 4 bases; nucleotides outside the gene matches: 7. The CDR3 covers 15 residues. CDR3 sequence (DNA): TGTGCCAGCAGCTCCAACAGGGGGCGCGGCACTGAAGCTTTCTTT. It translates to CASSSNRGRGTEAFF.

This clonotype was observed at least ten times. This chain links TRBV6-2 or TRBV6-3 with TRBJ2-5; a weak D match, TRBD2 (5 bases). CDR1 is MNHEY, CDR2 SVGEGT, per germline. This CDR3 spans 14 amino acids. The V and J ends lost 6 bases and 2 bases respectively, with 13 bases between them. The CDR3 spells CASSRAVLQETQYF. The CDR3 coding sequence is TGTGCCAGCAGCCGAGCGGTCCTTCAAGAGACCCAGTACTTC.

This clonotype was seen more than once but under ten times. The chain couples TRBV5-1 to TRBJ2-5, with unresolved D. Germline CDR1 reads SGHRS; CDR2 reads YFSETQ. Trimming pared 4 bases from V and 5 bases from J, leaving 12 bases between. The CDR3 spans 13 residues. The CDR3 spells CASSRREFETQYF. The CDR3 DNA sequence: TGCGCCAGCAGCCGCAGAGAATTTGAGACCCAGTACTTC.

This clonotype has only a few counts. The chain has TRBV6-1 and TRBJ2-1; TRBD2 aligns across 11 bases. The CDR3 has 15 amino acids. CDR1 is MNHNS, CDR2 SASEGT, per germline. J was trimmed by 7 bases and V by 9 bases; bases with no gene match: 11. The CDR3 DNA is TGTGCCAGTTTAGCGGGAGGGCCGGTTGGGAATGAGCAGTTCTTC. It yields the protein CASLAGGPVGNEQFF.

This clonotype was counted at least ten times. The rearrangement links TRBV27 to TRBJ2-7; TRBD1 matches at 8 bases. The V gene end was trimmed by 6 bases and the J gene end by 3 bases; junction bases not matched to a gene: 7. CDR1 and CDR2 (germline): MNHEY, SMNVEV (reference sequence). The CDR3 totals 14 residues. The CDR3 loop reads CASRSGGLLYEQYF. The DNA of the CDR3 is TGTGCCAGCAGGTCAGGGGGCCTGCTCTACGAGCAGTACTTC.